This record covers a single T cell receptor beta chain. Its antigen is currently unknown. This sample is drawn from a study of cytomegalovirus exposure and HLA in healthy donors. Notes on the study in general: The study found most TCR sequences rare, yet found some public TCRs in many donors. In a later analysis, HLA-associated TCR beta chains were more clonally expanded than equally common others.

Germline V CDR1 and CDR2: SEHNR, FQNEAQ (reference sequence). There are 16 residues in the CDR3. V lost 4 bases, J lost 1 base, and 7 bases stayed unmatched. PCR amplification relied on 60 Vbeta primers (plus 13 Jbeta primers). TCRdb keeps only in-frame clones here, not all; method: immunoSEQ multiplex PCR. Here the sample spans roughly 150,000 clones, about three quarters being singletons. This chain connects TRBV7-9 to TRBJ2-5; 9 positions match TRBD2. The source material was PBMCs. The clonotype was recovered from a man younger than 40 in good health and CMV-seropositive. The CDR3 reads CASSSGPSGVQETQYF. The CDR3 nucleotides read TGTGCCAGCAGCTCCGGCCCTAGCGGGGTCCAAGAGACCCAGTACTTC.